This TCR beta chain came from a study of vaccination and CD4 T cells after COVID-19. Whole-study context: Stimuli were overlapping spike peptide pools of SARS-CoV-2 and three common cold coronaviruses (HCoV-NL63, HCoV-OC43, HCoV-229E).

A note on this clonotype: Its antigen is as yet unknown.

The treatment here: roughly 11-day PBMC culture with coronavirus spike peptide pools or control peptides (ViraFEST assay). For ViraFEST, peptide pools expanded antigen-specific T cells, after which the TCRs were sequenced. Fresh IL-2 medium replaced half the culture medium on days 3 and 7. The V and J ends lost 5 bases and 2 bases respectively, with 14 bases between them. The CDR3 spans 15 residues. Sequenced with the Oncomine TCR Beta short-read assay was DNA taken from cultured CD4+ T cells. TCRdb itself ran the PCR reads through MiXCR, one entry per CDR3 protein. The table has about 14,000 distinct CDR3 sequences, 51% seen once.

The sequenced sample consisted of CD4+ T cells from blood, cultured in vitro. This clonotype originated in a human donor who had recovered from COVID-19. The V and J genes are TRBV12-3 or TRBV12-4 and TRBJ2-3; D is unresolved. CDR3 loop: CASSPPGDSTDTQYF. The CDR3, as DNA: TGTGCCAGCAGTCCACCTGGGGATTCCACAGATACGCAGTATTTT.